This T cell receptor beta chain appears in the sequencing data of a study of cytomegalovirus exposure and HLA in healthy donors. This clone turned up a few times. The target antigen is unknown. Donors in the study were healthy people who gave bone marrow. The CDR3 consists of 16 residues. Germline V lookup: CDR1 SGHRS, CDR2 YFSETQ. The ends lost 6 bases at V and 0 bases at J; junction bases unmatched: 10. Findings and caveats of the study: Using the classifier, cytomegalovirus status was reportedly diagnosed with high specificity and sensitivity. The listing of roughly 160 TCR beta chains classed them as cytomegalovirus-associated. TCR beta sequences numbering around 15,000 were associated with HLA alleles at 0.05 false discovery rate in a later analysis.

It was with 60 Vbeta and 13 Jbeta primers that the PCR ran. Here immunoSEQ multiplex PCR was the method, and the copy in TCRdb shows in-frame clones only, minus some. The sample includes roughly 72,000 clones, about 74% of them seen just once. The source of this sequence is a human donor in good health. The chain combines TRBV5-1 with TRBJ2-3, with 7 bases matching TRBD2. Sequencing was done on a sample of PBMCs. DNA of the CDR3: TGCGCCAGCACTTGGGGGAATAGCGGGAGCACAGATACGCAGTATTTT. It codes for CASTWGNSGSTDTQYF. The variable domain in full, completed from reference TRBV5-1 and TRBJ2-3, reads KAGVTQTPRYLIKTRGQQVTLSCSPISGHRSVSWYQQTPGQGLQFLFEYFSETQRNKGNFPGRFSGRQFSNSRSEMNVSTLELGDSALYLCASTWGNSGSTDTQYFGPGTRLTVL.